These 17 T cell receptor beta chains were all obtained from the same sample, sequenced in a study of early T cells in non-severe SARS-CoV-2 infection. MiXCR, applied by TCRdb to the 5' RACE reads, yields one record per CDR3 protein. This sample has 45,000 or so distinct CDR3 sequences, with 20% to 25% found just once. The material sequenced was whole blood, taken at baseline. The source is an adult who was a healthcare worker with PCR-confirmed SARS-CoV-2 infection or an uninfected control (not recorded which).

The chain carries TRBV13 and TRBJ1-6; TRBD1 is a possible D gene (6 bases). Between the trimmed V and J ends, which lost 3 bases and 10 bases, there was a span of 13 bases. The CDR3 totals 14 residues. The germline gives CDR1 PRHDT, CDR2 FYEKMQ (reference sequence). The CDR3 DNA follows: TGTGCCAGCAGCTTTTACGGGGGCACCTCACCCCTCCACTTT. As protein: CASSFYGGTSPLHF. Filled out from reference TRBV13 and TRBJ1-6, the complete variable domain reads AAGVIQSPRHLIKEKRETATLKCYPIPRHDTVYWYQQGPGQDPQFLISFYEKMQSDKGSIPDRFSAQQFSDYHSELNMSSLELGDSALYFCASSFYGGTSPLHFGNGTRLTVT.

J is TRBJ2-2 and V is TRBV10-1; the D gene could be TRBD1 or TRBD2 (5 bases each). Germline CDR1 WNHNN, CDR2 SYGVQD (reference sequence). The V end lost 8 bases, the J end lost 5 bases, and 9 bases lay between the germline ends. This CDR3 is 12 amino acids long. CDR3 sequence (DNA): TGCGCCAGCGGGGACGTTACCGGGGAGCTGTTTTTT. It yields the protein CASGDVTGELFF.

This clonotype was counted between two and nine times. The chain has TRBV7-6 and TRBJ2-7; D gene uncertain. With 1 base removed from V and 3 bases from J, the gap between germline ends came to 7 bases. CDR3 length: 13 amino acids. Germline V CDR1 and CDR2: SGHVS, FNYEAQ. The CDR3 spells CASSLGPYYEQYF. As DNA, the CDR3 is TGTGCCAGCAGCTTAGGACCCTACTACGAGCAGTACTTC.

DNA for the CDR3: TGTGCCAGCAGCTTTGCAGTAGGGCATGAGCAGTTCTTC. Protein: CASSFAVGHEQFF. The genes are TRBV7-3 and TRBJ2-1; D gene ambiguous. Trimming cost V 3 bases and J 8 bases, with 11 bases left between them. From germline, CDR1 is SGHTA and CDR2 FQGTGA. The CDR3 consists of 13 residues.

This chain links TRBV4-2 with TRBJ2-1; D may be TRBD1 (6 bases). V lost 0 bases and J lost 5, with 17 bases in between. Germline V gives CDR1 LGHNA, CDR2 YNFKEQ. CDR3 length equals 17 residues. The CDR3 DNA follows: TGTGCCAGCAGCCAAGATCCGGTCCACGGACAGAACAATGAGCAGTTCTTC. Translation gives CASSQDPVHGQNNEQFF.

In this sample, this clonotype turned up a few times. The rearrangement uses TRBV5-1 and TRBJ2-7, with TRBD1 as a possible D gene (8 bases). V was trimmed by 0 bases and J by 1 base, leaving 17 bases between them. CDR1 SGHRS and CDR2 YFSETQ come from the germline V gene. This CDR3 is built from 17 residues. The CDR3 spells CASSLAGGQVRSYEQYF. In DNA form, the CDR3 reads TGCGCCAGCAGCTTGGCGGGGGGACAGGTTCGGTCCTACGAGCAGTACTTC. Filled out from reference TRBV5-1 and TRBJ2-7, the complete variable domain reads KAGVTQTPRYLIKTRGQQVTLSCSPISGHRSVSWYQQTPGQGLQFLFEYFSETQRNKGNFPGRFSGRQFSNSRSEMNVSTLELGDSALYLCASSLAGGQVRSYEQYFGPGTRLTVT.

The CDR3 is CASSQETQYF. DNA for the CDR3: TGTGCCAGCAGCCAAGAGACCCAGTACTTC. V usage is TRBV7-9 and J usage is TRBJ2-5; D uncertain. CDR3 length equals 10 residues. Germline lookup yields CDR1 SEHNR and CDR2 FQNEAQ (reference sequence). Trimming pared 5 bases from V and 2 bases from J, leaving 0 bases between. The whole variable domain, filled in from reference TRBV7-9 and TRBJ2-5, reads DTGVSQNPRHKITKRGQNVTFRCDPISEHNRLYWYRQTLGQGPEFLTYFQNEAQLEKSRLLSDRFSAERPKGSFSTLEIQRTEQGDSAMYLCASSQETQYFGPGTRLLVL.

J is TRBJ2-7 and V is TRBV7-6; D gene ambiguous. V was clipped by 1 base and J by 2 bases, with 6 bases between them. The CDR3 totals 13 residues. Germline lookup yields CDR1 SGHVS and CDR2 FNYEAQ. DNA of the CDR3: TGTGCCAGCAGCTTAGAGGGCCCCTACGAGCAGTACTTC. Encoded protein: CASSLEGPYEQYF.

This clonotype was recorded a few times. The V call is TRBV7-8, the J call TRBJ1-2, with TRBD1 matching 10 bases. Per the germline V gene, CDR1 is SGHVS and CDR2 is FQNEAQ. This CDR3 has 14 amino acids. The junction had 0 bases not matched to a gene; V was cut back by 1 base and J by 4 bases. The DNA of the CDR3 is TGTGCCAGCAGCTTAGGGACAGGGGGCTATGGCTACACCTTC. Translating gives CASSLGTGGYGYTF.

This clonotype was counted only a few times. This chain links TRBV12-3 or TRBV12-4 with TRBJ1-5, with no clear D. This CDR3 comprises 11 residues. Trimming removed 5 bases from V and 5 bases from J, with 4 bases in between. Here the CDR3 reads CASSDYQPQHF. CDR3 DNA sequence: TGTGCCAGCAGTGACTATCAGCCCCAGCATTTT.

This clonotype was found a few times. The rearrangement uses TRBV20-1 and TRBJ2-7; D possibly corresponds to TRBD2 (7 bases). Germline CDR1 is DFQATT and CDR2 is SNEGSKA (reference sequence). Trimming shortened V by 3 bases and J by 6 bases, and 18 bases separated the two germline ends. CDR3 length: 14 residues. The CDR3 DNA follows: TGCAGTGCTAGGCTCCCGGTGGGGGGGCGCGAGCAGTACTTC. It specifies CSARLPVGGREQYF.

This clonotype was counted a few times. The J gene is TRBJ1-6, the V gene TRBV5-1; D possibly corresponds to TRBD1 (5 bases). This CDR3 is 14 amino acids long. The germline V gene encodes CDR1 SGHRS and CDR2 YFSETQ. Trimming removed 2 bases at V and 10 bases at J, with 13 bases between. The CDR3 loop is CASSFGIRESPLHF. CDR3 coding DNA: TGCGCCAGCAGCTTTGGAATCAGGGAGTCACCCCTCCACTTT.

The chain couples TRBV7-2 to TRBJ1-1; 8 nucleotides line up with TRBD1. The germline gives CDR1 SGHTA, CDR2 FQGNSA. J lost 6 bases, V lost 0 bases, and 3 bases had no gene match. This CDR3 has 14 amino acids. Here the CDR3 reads CASSLAVTGAEAFF. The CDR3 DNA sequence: TGTGCCAGCAGCTTAGCAGTGACAGGGGCTGAAGCTTTCTTT.

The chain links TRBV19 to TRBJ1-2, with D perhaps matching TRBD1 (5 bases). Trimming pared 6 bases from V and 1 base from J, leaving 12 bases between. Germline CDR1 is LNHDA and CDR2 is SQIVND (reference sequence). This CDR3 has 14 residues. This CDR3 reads CASRRGEINYGYTF. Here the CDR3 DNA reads TGTGCCAGTAGGCGAGGGGAGATTAACTATGGCTACACCTTC.

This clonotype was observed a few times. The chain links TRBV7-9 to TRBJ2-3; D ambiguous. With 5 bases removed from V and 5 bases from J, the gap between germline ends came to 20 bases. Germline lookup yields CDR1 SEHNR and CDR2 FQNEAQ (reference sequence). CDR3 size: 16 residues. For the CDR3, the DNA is TGTGCCAGCAGCCCAATTGGAAGGGAACTCAGAGATACGCAGTATTTT. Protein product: CASSPIGRELRDTQYF.

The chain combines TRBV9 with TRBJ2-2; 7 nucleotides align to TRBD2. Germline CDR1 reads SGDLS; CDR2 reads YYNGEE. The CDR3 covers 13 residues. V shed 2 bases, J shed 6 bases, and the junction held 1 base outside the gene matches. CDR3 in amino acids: CASSVLAAGELFF. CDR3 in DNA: TGTGCCAGCAGCGTGCTAGCGGCCGGGGAGCTGTTTTTT.

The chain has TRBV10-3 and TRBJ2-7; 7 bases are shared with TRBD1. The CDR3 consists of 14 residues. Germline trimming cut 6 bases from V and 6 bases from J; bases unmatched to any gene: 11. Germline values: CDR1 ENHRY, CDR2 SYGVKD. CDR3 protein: CAIRETGRRSEQYF. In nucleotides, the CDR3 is TGTGCCATCAGGGAGACAGGGCGAAGGAGCGAGCAGTACTTC.